These T cell receptor beta chains were read from a single sample in a study of blood T cell repertoires in COVID-19. The protocol was immunoSEQ multiplex PCR, while the TCRdb copy is restricted to in-frame clones and leaves out a portion. The profile shows 110,000 to 150,000 clones, more than 75% of them singletons. The sequencing input was peripheral blood. The receptors shown here come from a woman between 65 and 79 years old with COVID-19, enrolled during active disease. CDR3s include the opening cysteine and the closing phenylalanine or tryptophan. The D gene is left open where the match is weak.

v_call,d_call,j_call,cdr3_nt,cdr3_aa
TRBV6-5,NA,TRBJ1-5,TGTGCCAGCAGTCGCGGGTACAATCAGCCCCAGCATTTT,CASSRGYNQPQHF
TRBV5-1,NA,TRBJ1-1,TGCGCCAGCACCTTAGGGCGGGGAAACACTGAAGCTTTCTTT,CASTLGRGNTEAFF
TRBV21-1,NA,TRBJ1-5,TGTGCCAGCAGCAAACGCTCCCGGGACAGGGAGAATCAGCCCCAGCATTTT,CASSKRSRDRENQPQHF
TRBV19,TRBD1,TRBJ2-7,TGTGCCAGTGGGAGGACAGGGATAATCGACGAGCAGTACTTC,CASGRTGIIDEQYF
TRBV29-1,NA,TRBJ2-3,TGCAGCGTTGAGGCAGGGGTTGCAGATACGCAGTATTTT,CSVEAGVADTQYF
TRBV7-3,TRBD2,TRBJ2-2,TGTGCCAGCAGATCCGGGACTATCAGCGGGGAGCTGTTTTTT,CASRSGTISGELFF
TRBV7-2,NA,TRBJ1-2,TGTGCCAGCAGACGCTCCGGGGTGGATAACTATGGCTACACCTTC,CASRRSGVDNYGYTF
TRBV6-1,TRBD1,TRBJ1-2,TGTGCCAGCAGTGATAGGGACAGGGGGATCTATGGCTACACCTTC,CASSDRDRGIYGYTF
TRBV6-2/TRBV6-3,TRBD2,TRBJ2-3,TGTGCCAGCAGTTCCTTCGGACTAGCGGGGAGAAGCACAGATACGCAGTATTTT,CASSSFGLAGRSTDTQYF
TRBV10-3,NA,TRBJ1-5,TGTGCCATCAGTGGCACAGGGAGACAGAATCAGCCCCAGCATTTT,CAISGTGRQNQPQHF
TRBV6-5,NA,TRBJ1-6,TGTGCCAGCAGTATGTTGACAGCTGAATCACCCCTCCACTTT,CASSMLTAESPLHF
TRBV5-1,TRBD2,TRBJ2-1,TGCGCCAGCAGCCCCAGGACTAGCGGGGGCTCTTCCTACAATGAGCAGTTCTTC,CASSPRTSGGSSYNEQFF
TRBV6-6,TRBD1,TRBJ1-3,TGTGCCAGCAGTCACAGGGGGGCTCAGTTGACTGGAAACACCATATATTTT,CASSHRGAQLTGNTIYF
TRBV9,NA,TRBJ2-6,TGTGCCAGCAGCGTAGCCAGGAGGGATCTCGGGGCCAACGTCCTGACTTTC,CASSVARRDLGANVLTF
TRBV9,NA,TRBJ1-1,TGTGCCAGCTCCAGTGGGGGCCAAAGGAACACTGAAGCTTTCTTT,CASSSGGQRNTEAFF
TRBV30,TRBD1,TRBJ1-3,TGTGCCTGGAGTTACGACAGGGGACTTCACTCTGGAAACACCATATATTTT,CAWSYDRGLHSGNTIYF
TRBV25-1,TRBD1,TRBJ2-7,TGTGCCAGCAGTGATTTGGGACAGTTCCCAGCCTACGAGCAGTACTTC,CASSDLGQFPAYEQYF